Following are 21 T cell receptor beta chains from one sample sequenced in a study of graft-versus-host responses after intestinal transplantation (dated by TCRdb to the early 2020s). Library construction relied on the immunoSEQ multiplex PCR assay. Drawn from immuneACCESS, this table holds only the in-frame rearrangements with V and J called that TCRdb kept. Clones are partly lost; checked studies trace under half to an unresolved V gene and leave the rest unexplained. In all, the sample holds tens of thousands of clones, and around 86% of those were seen once. Jointly, the top ten make up more than 1.5% of the sample. To isolate intraepithelial and lamina propria lymphocytes from graft specimens, dithiothreitol, EDTA incubations and collagenase D digestion were used. Sequencing was performed on ileum tissue, taken roughly 390 days after transplant. Receptor source: a human patient who received an intestinal transplant, so some T cells may come from the graft donor.

This rearrangement joins TRBV15 to TRBJ2-2; TRBD1 might be the D (5 bases). The ends were cut back, 5 bases at V and 7 bases at J, with 14 bases in the middle. This CDR3 contains 14 residues. Per germline, CDR1 LNHNV and CDR2 YYDKDF (reference sequence). CDR3: CATSLYQGHGELFF. For the CDR3, the DNA is TGTGCCACCAGCTTATATCAGGGCCACGGGGAGCTGTTTTTT.

This chain connects TRBV28 to TRBJ1-1; 8 nucleotides match TRBD1. This CDR3 contains 14 residues. The germline gives CDR1 MDHEN, CDR2 SYDVKM. The ends lost 4 bases at V and 1 base at J; junction bases unmatched: 2. CDR3 amino acids: CASSSGTGNTEAFF. DNA of the CDR3: TGTGCCAGCAGTTCCGGGACAGGGAACACTGAAGCTTTCTTT.

This clone came up once. This chain uses TRBV13 with TRBJ2-3; possibly TRBD2 for D (5 bases). CDR3 length: 14 amino acids. Trimming shortened V by 5 bases and J by 1 base, and 10 bases separated the two germline ends. CDR1 is PRHDT and CDR2 is FYEKMQ in the germline V gene (reference sequence). The CDR3 coding sequence is TGTGCCAGCAGCCAGGACTCCCGCACAGATACGCAGTATTTT. It codes for CASSQDSRTDTQYF.

V is TRBV28 and J is TRBJ1-1; no definite D call. The CDR3 spans 13 residues. Per germline, CDR1 MDHEN and CDR2 SYDVKM. V was trimmed by 7 bases and J by 0 bases, leaving 9 bases between them. The DNA for the CDR3 is TGTGCCAGCAAGGACTCAATGAACACTGAAGCTTTCTTT. Residues: CASKDSMNTEAFF.

The V call is TRBV28, the J call TRBJ2-7; TRBD1 agrees at 8 bases. Germline trimming cut 6 bases from V and 3 bases from J; bases unmatched to any gene: 7. The CDR3 extends over 14 amino acids. Germline V gene sequence: CDR1 MDHEN, CDR2 SYDVKM. CDR3 DNA sequence: TGTGCCAGCAGCCCCGGGACAGGAGGCTACGAGCAGTACTTC. Protein product: CASSPGTGGYEQYF. The whole variable domain, remainder taken from reference TRBV28 and TRBJ2-7, is DVKVTQSSRYLVKRTGEKVFLECVQDMDHENMFWYRQDPGLGLRLIYFSYDVKMKEKGDIPEGYSVSREKKERFSLILESASTNQTSMYLCASSPGTGGYEQYFGPGTRLTVT.

This clone is a singleton in its sample. The V call is TRBV4-1, the J call TRBJ2-7; 12 bases agree with TRBD2. This CDR3 has 15 residues. From germline, CDR1 is MGHRA and CDR2 YSYEKL. V shed 6 bases and J 4 bases; nucleotides not matched to a gene: 7. This chain's CDR3 is CASSEVGTSGYEQYF. The CDR3 DNA reads as TGCGCCAGCAGTGAAGTCGGGACTAGCGGGTACGAGCAGTACTTC.

The chain is built from TRBV4-1 and TRBJ1-1; D gene unclear. The CDR3 is made up of 12 amino acids. V lost 4 bases and J 11 bases, leaving 14 bases between the germline ends. Germline V gene sequence: CDR1 MGHRA, CDR2 YSYEKL. CDR3 region: CASSRDGVRAFF. The CDR3 DNA follows: TGCGCCAGCAGCCGGGATGGGGTAAGGGCTTTCTTT.

This chain joins TRBV2 and TRBJ2-1; TRBD2 matches 10 bases. With 8 bases clipped from V and 3 bases from J, the junction kept 4 bases outside the gene matches. The CDR3 has 14 residues. Looked up from germline, CDR1 is SNHLY and CDR2 is FYNNEI. The CDR3, as DNA: TGTGCCAGCCGGACTAGCGGATACTACAATGAGCAGTTCTTC. Residues: CASRTSGYYNEQFF.

CDR3 amino acids: CATYQTGEDEKLFF. The CDR3 nucleotides read TGTGCCACGTATCAGACAGGGGAGGATGAAAAACTGTTTTTT. J is TRBJ1-4 and V is TRBV2; 8 bases map to TRBD1. The CDR3 length is 14 residues. Germline V gives CDR1 SNHLY, CDR2 FYNNEI. With 10 bases clipped from V and 6 bases from J, the junction kept 10 bases outside the gene matches.

CDR3 region: CASSLRLYRGRGYEQYF. CDR3 DNA sequence: TGTGCCAGCAGCCTCCGACTATACAGGGGGCGCGGGTACGAGCAGTACTTC. This chain links TRBV14 with TRBJ2-7; 9 bases match TRBD1. V was pared by 4 bases and J by 4 bases, with 14 bases of the junction left unmatched. In germline, CDR1 is SGHDN, CDR2 FVKESK. The CDR3 sequence is 17 residues long.

V usage is TRBV6-5 and J usage is TRBJ2-1; possibly TRBD2 for D (7 bases). The V end was cut by 2 bases, the J end by 7 bases, with 15 bases between. The CDR3 totals 15 residues. CDR1 and CDR2 from the germline V gene are MNHEY and SVGAGI. The CDR3 bases are TGTGCCAGCAGTTACGGGGGGGGCGATAGAAATGAGCAGTTCTTC. It is translated as CASSYGGGDRNEQFF.

This rearrangement joins TRBV9 to TRBJ1-1; tentatively, D is TRBD1 (5 bases). V gave up 3 bases and J gave up 8 bases, with 17 bases separating them. The CDR3 is 14 amino acids. Looked up from germline, CDR1 is SGDLS and CDR2 is YYNGEE. The CDR3 spells CASSAAQGEVEAFF. CDR3 coding DNA: TGTGCCAGCAGCGCGGCGCAGGGAGAAGTGGAAGCTTTCTTT. Full variable domain (missing parts from reference TRBV9 and TRBJ1-1): DSGVTQTPKHLITATGQRVTLRCSPRSGDLSVYWYQQSLDQGLQFLIQYYNGEERAKGNILERFSAQQFPDLHSELNLSSLELGDSALYFCASSAAQGEVEAFFGQGTRLTVV.

The J gene is TRBJ2-4, the V gene TRBV28, with D possibly TRBD2 on 6 matching bases. Germline loops: CDR1 MDHEN, CDR2 SYDVKM. The CDR3 sequence is 11 residues long. V was trimmed by 6 bases and J by 15 bases, leaving 15 bases between them. Here the CDR3 reads CASRGGGVGYF. CDR3 nucleotide sequence: TGTGCCAGCAGGGGGGGTGGTGTCGGGTACTTC.

This clone showed up just once. This chain links TRBV11-2 with TRBJ1-2; 7 positions agree with TRBD1. J was trimmed by 3 bases and V by 5 bases; bases with no gene match: 9. Germline V gene data show CDR1 as SGHAT and CDR2 as FQNNGV. The CDR3 spans 15 residues. CDR3 amino acids: CASSNAHRGHYGYTF. CDR3 bases: TGTGCCAGCAGCAACGCCCACAGGGGACACTATGGCTACACCTTC.

The table lists this clone with a few counts. The chain recombines TRBV18 with TRBJ2-7; 8 bases align to TRBD2. The germline V gene has CDR1 KGHSH and CDR2 LQKENI. The CDR3 consists of 13 residues. Unmatched junction bases numbered 8, after V lost 6 bases and J lost 7 bases. The DNA of the CDR3 is TGTGCCAGCTCCGGACATCCGGGGGGGGAGCAGTACTTC. This translates into CASSGHPGGEQYF.

Only one count was recorded for this clone. The chain couples TRBV13 to TRBJ1-1; 9 nucleotides match TRBD1. The trim removed 1 base at V and 6 bases at J, leaving 6 bases unmatched. Germline assignment: CDR1 PRHDT and CDR2 FYEKMQ (reference sequence). There are 15 residues in the CDR3. This CDR3 is CASSLVGTGPPEAFF. DNA of the CDR3: TGTGCCAGCAGCTTAGTGGGGACAGGGCCGCCTGAAGCTTTCTTT.

The chain recombines TRBV5-4 with TRBJ2-7; 7 positions agree with TRBD2. The V gene end was trimmed by 1 base and the J gene end by 3 bases; junction bases not matched to a gene: 4. Per the germline V gene, CDR1 is SGHNT and CDR2 is YYREEE (reference sequence). The CDR3 has 14 amino acids. CDR3 nucleotide sequence: TGTGCCAGCAGCTTGAGGAGCGGGAACTACGAGCAGTACTTC. Translation gives CASSLRSGNYEQYF.

The genes are TRBV6-5 and TRBJ1-2; 7 nucleotides agree with TRBD1. J gave up 3 bases and V 2 bases, and 0 bases lay outside the gene matches. From germline, CDR1 is MNHEY and CDR2 SVGAGI. The CDR3 runs 13 residues. The CDR3 DNA is TGTGCCAGCAGTTACACAGGGGACTATGGCTACACCTTC. This codes for CASSYTGDYGYTF.

V and J are TRBV9 and TRBJ1-1; D might be TRBD1 (6 bases). Deletions cut 5 bases from V and 1 base from J, with 12 bases between. CDR1 and CDR2 from the germline V gene are SGDLS and YYNGEE. The CDR3 has 14 amino acids. The CDR3 DNA reads TGTGCCAGCAGGGCCCCGGACAGGAACACTGAAGCTTTCTTT. This translates into CASRAPDRNTEAFF. Using reference TRBV9 and TRBJ1-1 for the parts outside the CDR3, the full variable domain is DSGVTQTPKHLITATGQRVTLRCSPRSGDLSVYWYQQSLDQGLQFLIQYYNGEERAKGNILERFSAQQFPDLHSELNLSSLELGDSALYFCASRAPDRNTEAFFGQGTRLTVV.

The chain combines TRBV6-5 with TRBJ1-5; perhaps TRBD1 as D (5 bases). CDR3 size: 14 residues. The V gene lost 4 bases and the J gene lost 1 base, with 8 bases spanning the gap. Germline V gene lookup returns CDR1 MNHEY and CDR2 SVGAGI. CDR3 protein: CASSLSGSNQPQHF. CDR3 DNA sequence: TGTGCCAGCAGTTTGTCAGGGAGCAATCAGCCCCAGCATTTT.

The J gene is TRBJ2-2, the V gene TRBV4-2, with 7 bases that match TRBD2. The CDR3 loop spans 15 amino acids. Germline V gene lookup returns CDR1 LGHNA and CDR2 YNFKEQ. V gave up 3 bases and J gave up 2 bases; unmatched junction bases: 3. The CDR3 coding sequence is TGTGCCAGCAGCCAGGGACTACCTAACACCGGGGAGCTGTTTTTT. Its translation is CASSQGLPNTGELFF.